What follows are 17 T cell receptor beta chains derived from one specimen sequenced in a study of blood T cell repertoires in COVID-19 (dated by TCRdb to the early 2020s). Libraries were constructed by the immunoSEQ multiplex PCR assay. This immuneACCESS table, as held by TCRdb, lists in-frame sequences with V and J called but not all clones. Of the missing ones, under half trace to an unresolved V gene in checked studies; the others have no known cause. The sample contains about 220,000 clones, roughly 84% of them found a single time. The ten biggest clones cover 9.5% to 10% of the sample. Sequenced input: peripheral blood. Every receptor here comes from a man aged 50 or older with active or convalescent COVID-19.

The chain links TRBV7-8 to TRBJ2-7; D possibly corresponds to TRBD1 (6 bases). This CDR3 has 15 residues. Germline lookup yields CDR1 SGHVS and CDR2 FQNEAQ. The V end lost 2 bases, the J end lost 5 bases, and 16 bases lay between the germline ends. CDR3 in DNA: TGTGCCAGCAGCTTATGGAGCGCAGGGGACGACGAGCAGTACTTC. Its protein is CASSLWSAGDDEQYF.

This rearrangement joins TRBV14 to TRBJ2-1, with a tentative D call TRBD2 (5 bases). Germline CDR1 SGHDN, CDR2 FVKESK. V was cut by 1 base and J by 0 bases, with 10 bases left in between. The length of the CDR3 is 16 residues. CDR3 in amino acids: CASSQVAGSSYNEQFF. The CDR3 DNA sequence: TGTGCCAGCAGCCAAGTCGCGGGCAGCTCCTACAATGAGCAGTTCTTC.

This chain uses TRBV23-1 with TRBJ2-7; tentatively, D is TRBD2 (5 bases). TRBV23-1 is given ORF status, its function remaining uncertain. The CDR3 is 17 residues long. Trimming stripped 0 bases from V and 5 bases from J, with 20 bases between. CDR3 DNA: TGCGCCAGCAGTCAATCAGGAGGCGGGCGAAGGTGCAACGAGCAGTACTTC. It translates to CASSQSGGGRRCNEQYF.

The V and J genes are TRBV9 and TRBJ2-1, with D maybe TRBD1 (5 bases). This CDR3 region has 16 residues. Trimming removed 2 bases from V and 2 bases from J, with 14 bases in between. Germline-derived CDR1 and CDR2 are SGDLS and YYNGEE. The CDR3 DNA reads as TGTGCCAGCAGCGTCGGTGGAAGGGGCACCTACAATGAGCAGTTCTTC. Amino acid sequence: CASSVGGRGTYNEQFF.

The chain carries TRBV24-1 and TRBJ2-5; tentative D call: TRBD1 (6 bases). The CDR3 totals 14 residues. Germline CDR1 KGHDR, CDR2 SFDVKD. The V end lost 4 bases, the J end lost 4 bases, and 12 bases lay between the germline ends. The CDR3 region is CATSDRGIGETQYF. For the CDR3, the DNA is TGTGCCACCAGTGACAGGGGAATAGGAGAGACCCAGTACTTC.

V gene TRBV5-1 combines with J gene TRBJ2-1, with 11 bases identical to TRBD2. In germline, CDR1 is SGHRS, CDR2 YFSETQ. CDR3 length: 16 residues. Trimming cost V 3 bases and J 5 bases; bases outside gene matches: 7. This CDR3 reads CASSYSRLAGNNEQFF. CDR3 nucleotide sequence: TGCGCCAGCAGCTACTCCAGACTAGCGGGGAACAATGAGCAGTTCTTC.

This clone has a single count. CDR3 in amino acids: CASSRQGIADTQYF. DNA for the CDR3: TGCGCCAGCAGCCGTCAGGGGATTGCAGATACGCAGTATTTT. The V call is TRBV4-3, the J call TRBJ2-3; the D gene is possibly TRBD1 (6 bases). CDR1 is LGHNA, CDR2 YSLEER, per germline. Trimming shortened V by 4 bases and J by 4 bases, and 12 bases separated the two germline ends. The CDR3 loop spans 14 amino acids.

This clone showed up just a few times. The J gene is TRBJ1-3, the V gene TRBV5-1, with D unresolved. V gave up 1 base and J gave up 0 bases, with 5 bases separating them. The CDR3 is made up of 14 amino acids. Germline loops: CDR1 SGHRS, CDR2 YFSETQ. The CDR3 sequence is CASSLPGSGNTIYF. CDR3 DNA: TGCGCCAGCAGCTTGCCAGGCTCTGGAAACACCATATATTTT.

CDR3 region: CASSKGLAGKETQYF. The CDR3 DNA follows: TGTGCCAGCAGCAAAGGACTAGCGGGCAAAGAGACCCAGTACTTC. The chain links TRBV7-3 to TRBJ2-5, with TRBD2 identical over 11 bases. Germline CDR1 and CDR2: SGHTA and FQGTGA. V was pared by 5 bases and J by 3 bases, with 5 bases of the junction left unmatched. The CDR3 totals 15 residues.

The V call is TRBV7-2, the J call TRBJ1-4; maybe TRBD1 (6 bases). With 5 bases removed from V and 10 bases from J, the gap between germline ends came to 14 bases. The germline V gene encodes CDR1 SGHTA and CDR2 FQGNSA. The CDR3 sequence is 13 residues long. The CDR3 DNA follows: TGTGCCAGCAGCCCGCGACAGGATGGAAAACTGTTTTTT. Residues: CASSPRQDGKLFF.

CDR3 coding DNA: TGCAGCGTTGAAGATACGGTGAAGAGGGCTGGCTACACCTTC. It encodes CSVEDTVKRAGYTF. The V gene is TRBV29-1, the J gene TRBJ1-2; D call uncertain. V lost 0 bases to trimming and J lost 7 bases, with 15 bases between them. CDR3 length: 14 amino acids. The germline V gene has CDR1 SQVTM and CDR2 ANQGSEA. The complete variable domain, with remaining parts taken from reference TRBV29-1 and TRBJ1-2, reads SAVISQKPSRDICQRGTSLTIQCQVDSQVTMMFWYRQQPGQSLTLIATANQGSEATYESGFVIDKFPISRPNLTFSTLTVSNMSPEDSSIYLCSVEDTVKRAGYTFGSGTRLTVV.

This clone showed up just a few times. The V gene is TRBV7-9, the J gene TRBJ1-2; 7 positions match TRBD1. The CDR3 is 13 residues long. After removal of 7 bases from V and 8 bases from J, the junction contained 10 bases not matched to a gene. The germline gives CDR1 SEHNR, CDR2 FQNEAQ (reference sequence). The CDR3 coding sequence is TGTGCCAGCACCGAAAGAGGGGGCTGGGGCTACACCTTC. It translates to CASTERGGWGYTF.

The chain links TRBV4-3 to TRBJ2-5, with 9 bases aligning to TRBD2. The germline V gene has CDR1 LGHNA and CDR2 YSLEER. This CDR3 region has 17 residues. J was trimmed by 4 bases and V by 0 bases; bases with no gene match: 9. The CDR3 DNA is TGCGCCAGCAGCCAAGATTGGGGCGGGAGGGCAAGAGAGACCCAGTACTTC. Translation gives CASSQDWGGRARETQYF.

V gene TRBV11-2 combines with J gene TRBJ2-3; no clear D gene. This CDR3 is built from 12 residues. Germline CDR1 reads SGHAT; CDR2 reads FQNNGV. V lost 4 bases and J lost 4, with 6 bases in between. The CDR3 coding sequence is TGTGCCAGCAGCTCTCTGTCAGATACGCAGTATTTT. It specifies CASSSLSDTQYF.

This clone was counted between two and nine times. The gene calls are TRBV5-1 and TRBJ1-1; TRBD1 matches at 8 bases. Germline V gene lookup returns CDR1 SGHRS and CDR2 YFSETQ. The CDR3 totals 15 residues. V dropped 3 bases and J dropped 5; count of bases not matched to a gene: 9. As DNA, the CDR3 is TGCGCCAGCAGCTCCCTCTCCAGGGGGCGGACTGAAGCTTTCTTT. Translating gives CASSSLSRGRTEAFF.

The chain combines TRBV15 with TRBJ1-5, with a weak D call TRBD1 (6 bases). Germline V gene sequence: CDR1 LNHNV, CDR2 YYDKDF (reference sequence). V was trimmed by 0 bases and J by 2 bases, leaving 17 bases between them. This CDR3 region has 18 residues. DNA for the CDR3: TGTGCCACCAGCAGAGATAGGAACAGGGTTCAGGGCAATCAGCCCCAGCATTTT. This translates into CATSRDRNRVQGNQPQHF.

The DNA for the CDR3 is TGTGCCAGCAGCTGGGCCGGGACAGGGTGGACCAATCAGCCCCAGCATTTT. It is translated as CASSWAGTGWTNQPQHF. This chain uses TRBV5-5 with TRBJ1-5, with 9 nucleotides matching TRBD1. Germline V gives CDR1 SGHKS, CDR2 YYEKEE (reference sequence). The CDR3 spans 17 residues. Trimming took 3 bases from V and 3 from J; bases not matched to a gene: 10.